This T cell receptor beta chain was identified in a study of spatial heterogeneity in lung cancer (dated 2019 in TCRdb). Study-wide context: Samples were obtained from 72 patients with early-stage, untreated non-small cell lung cancer from the lung TRACERx cohort. Follow-up PBMC samples were sequenced whenever available, with the median time to follow-up being approximately two years after resection. Beta-chain transcripts were consistently detected in greater numbers than alpha-chain transcripts, which likely reflects a higher abundance of beta-chain transcripts. In the raw uncorrected reads, each unique combination of TCR and UMI appeared more than ten times on average. The study quantitatively compared TCR alpha and beta repertoires across multiple tumor regions, matched nontumor lung and blood in non-small cell lung cancer. Nonsynonymous mutation counts, determined by whole-exome sequencing of tumor tissue, were related to features of the TCR repertoire. Both alpha and beta chains were TCR-sequenced in samples taken at surgery, namely 220 tumor regions, 64 matched nontumor lung samples and 50 to 60 PBMC samples. Results and caveats for the whole study, not just this receptor: Only roughly 15 patients were included in comparisons of baseline and follow-up blood repertoires. Confirming at a functional level the hypothesis that regional TCRs recognize regional mutations was considered to require additional single-cell paired TCR alpha and beta sequencing. Ubiquitous expanded tumor TCRs were detected in blood more often at tumor resection than at routine follow-up.

The sample's time point label, decoded: blood at routine non-recurrence follow-up after resection. Without any cell sorting, TCR sequencing was performed on whole RNA extracted either from tumor and nontumor lung tissue or from cryopreserved PBMC samples. Patients were selected for TCR sequencing only if sufficient RNA was available from at least two tumor regions. The CDR3 goes from the cysteine to the phenylalanine over 15 residues. Just CDR3 DNA is preserved here, 45 bases in frame from base 1. V is reduced by 10 bases and J by 0 bases, leaving a spacing of 19 bases between them. The germline V gene yields SNHLY for CDR1 and FYNNEI for CDR2. The library was obtained by 5' RACE. Sequencing instrument: NextSeq 500. The TCR library protocol attached a unique molecular identifier to each TCR cDNA molecule to allow correction of PCR and sequencing errors. The paper's processing steps were these. Decombinator tools were used for TCR identification, UMI-based error correction and CDR3 extraction. Expanded TCRs were defined as those above a frequency of 2 per 1,000, corresponding to the top 1% of the tumor frequency distribution. Renyi diversity was calculated using the R vegan package after each repertoire was subsampled 100 times to 5,000 TCRs. CDR3 similarity networks were built from amino acid triplet string-kernel similarity, connecting CDR3s with pairwise similarity above 0.82. TCRdb took the public reads, trimmed them with fastp at Q25, ran MiXCR for clone calling and kept in-frame beta chains. Records with the same CDR3 protein are collapsed into one entry carrying the most frequent genes and DNA. TCRdb's processing, not the authors' own work, is the source of the V and J calls. The sample table contains tens of thousands of distinct CDR3 sequences; only one count was recorded for 8% to 13% of them. The ten biggest clones cover approximately 30% of the sample.

In this sample, this clonotype turned up many times. There is no known antigen for this receptor. It has no much larger one-base neighbor in the sample; base qualities were not kept. The TCR comes from a female donor with early-stage non-small cell lung cancer. Sample: PBMCs, taken at follow-up. The sequence joins TRBV2 to TRBJ2-7; the D gene could be TRBD1 or TRBD2, each one agreeing over 6 bases. This receptor carries the CDR3 CATQSRGALSYEQYF. The bases are TGTGCCACCCAGAGTAGGGGGGCCCTCTCCTACGAGCAGTACTTC.